A single sample gave rise to the 23 T cell receptor beta chains below, sequenced in a study of T cells in localized non-small cell lung cancer. Assay used: immunoSEQ multiplex PCR; TCRdb lists only in-frame clones, some missing. The table has about 36,000 clones, approximately 88% seen once; the top ten hold about 7.2%. The sequences come from peripheral blood, collected before any cancer treatment. These receptors all stem from a woman aged 40-70 years with stage I lung adenocarcinoma.

The V gene is TRBV7-3, the J gene TRBJ2-5; D uncertain. The CDR3 totals 15 residues. Germline assignment: CDR1 SGHTA and CDR2 FQGTGA. Between the trimmed V and J ends, which lost 3 bases and 4 bases, there was a span of 15 bases. The chain's CDR3 is CASSFRGRLGETQYF. The CDR3 nucleotides read TGTGCCAGCAGCTTCCGAGGTAGATTGGGAGAGACCCAGTACTTC.

The chain joins TRBV11-3 to TRBJ2-1; unclear D gene. This CDR3 has 15 residues. Germline V gene sequence: CDR1 SGHNT, CDR2 YENEEA. V gave up 3 bases and J gave up 0 bases, with 9 bases separating them. CDR3 amino acids: CASSFRLSSYNEQFF. The CDR3 nucleotides are TGTGCCAGCAGCTTTAGATTGAGCTCCTACAATGAGCAGTTCTTC.

J is TRBJ2-3 and V is TRBV5-4, with D unresolved. The V end was cut by 0 bases, the J end by 6 bases, with 2 bases between. The CDR3 length is 11 residues. Germline CDR1 is SGHNT and CDR2 is YYREEE (reference sequence). CDR3 region: CASSLADTQYF. DNA for the CDR3: TGTGCCAGCAGCTTGGCGGATACGCAGTATTTT. Looking up the rest from reference TRBV5-4 and TRBJ2-3 gives the full variable domain: ETGVTQSPTHLIKTRGQQVTLRCSSQSGHNTVSWYQQALGQGPQFIFQYYREEENGRGNFPPRFSGLQFPNYSSELNVNALELDDSALYLCASSLADTQYFGPGTRLTVL.

The V call is TRBV6-6, the J call TRBJ1-6; D not certain. The CDR3 loop spans 12 amino acids. Trimming shortened V by 1 base and J by 10 bases, and 5 bases separated the two germline ends. Germline lookup yields CDR1 MNHNY and CDR2 SVGAGI (reference sequence). The CDR3 loop is CASSYLGSPLHF. The CDR3 DNA reads as TGTGCCAGCAGTTACTTAGGGTCACCCCTCCACTTT.

The chain carries TRBV6-6 and TRBJ1-2; 7 nucleotides match TRBD1. The V segment lost 7 bases and the J segment 1 base; nucleotides outside the gene matches: 3. Germline CDR1 MNHNY, CDR2 SVGAGI (reference sequence). There are 13 residues in the CDR3. The CDR3 spells CASKPGGNYGYTF. The CDR3 coding sequence is TGTGCCAGCAAACCAGGGGGTAACTATGGCTACACCTTC.

The rearrangement links TRBV7-3 to TRBJ2-3, with D possibly TRBD2 on 6 matching bases. CDR3 length: 17 residues. V was cut by 5 bases and J by 2 bases, with 20 bases left in between. CDR1 and CDR2 from the germline V gene are SGHTA and FQGTGA. The CDR3 DNA follows: TGTGCCAGCAGCCCCCCGCTAGCGCGCCCCCCCACAGATACGCAGTATTTT. Amino acids: CASSPPLARPPTDTQYF.

The rearrangement links TRBV7-2 to TRBJ2-7; D is perhaps TRBD1 or TRBD2 (5 bases each). Germline CDR1 is SGHTA and CDR2 is FQGNSA. The V and J ends lost 1 base and 6 bases respectively, with 7 bases between them. The CDR3 length is 12 residues. CDR3 sequence: CASSLGGREQYF. In DNA, the CDR3 is TGTGCCAGCAGCTTAGGGGGACGCGAGCAGTACTTC.

The rearrangement joins TRBV6-4 to TRBJ1-6; 7 bases fit TRBD1. The CDR3 consists of 13 residues. In germline, CDR1 is MRHNA, CDR2 SNTAGT. J lost 6 bases, V lost 8 bases, and 4 bases had no gene match. The CDR3 sequence is CASGQEINSPLHF. The DNA of the CDR3 is TGTGCCAGCGGACAGGAAATTAATTCACCCCTCCACTTT.

This clone was seen only once. This chain joins TRBV18 and TRBJ2-1, with 8 bases that match TRBD1. CDR3 length: 17 residues. Trimming at V came to 2 bases and at J to 6 bases, leaving 12 bases not matched to a gene. The germline V gene has CDR1 KGHSH and CDR2 LQKENI. The CDR3 DNA is TGTGCCAGCTCACCAAAGGGGTCAGGGGGCTTGAGCAATGAGCAGTTCTTC. Translated, it gives CASSPKGSGGLSNEQFF.

The rearrangement links TRBV7-9 to TRBJ1-1; unclear D gene. Trimming cost V 3 bases and J 6 bases, with 8 bases left between them. The CDR3 totals 12 residues. CDR1 and CDR2 from the germline V gene are SEHNR and FQNEAQ (reference sequence). Here the CDR3 DNA reads TGTGCCAGCAGCTTCAATGGGGCTGAAGCTTTCTTT. Amino acid sequence: CASSFNGAEAFF.

The sample holds one count of this clone. J is TRBJ2-1 and V is TRBV6-1; a weak D match, TRBD1 (6 bases). V was pared by 1 base and J by 1 base, with 11 bases between. The CDR3 has 16 amino acids. Looked up from germline, CDR1 is MNHNS and CDR2 is SASEGT. The CDR3 DNA is TGTGCCAGCAGTGAAGGTGGGGGCCGGTCCTACAATGAGCAGTTCTTC. Encoded protein: CASSEGGGRSYNEQFF.

The gene calls are TRBV28 and TRBJ1-1; the match to TRBD1 covers 9 bases. V lost 4 bases and J lost 3; bases outside the gene matches: 6. CDR3 length: 15 amino acids. The germline CDR1 and CDR2 sequences are MDHEN and SYDVKM. The CDR3 sequence is CASSSTGGADTEAFF. The CDR3, as DNA: TGTGCCAGCAGTTCAACAGGGGGCGCTGACACTGAAGCTTTCTTT.

The chain is built from TRBV28 and TRBJ2-3; D gene uncertain. The CDR3 runs to 13 residues. V was pared by 2 bases and J by 0 bases, with 3 bases between. Germline CDR1 and CDR2: MDHEN and SYDVKM. DNA for the CDR3: TGTGCCAGCAGTTTAACTAGCACAGATACGCAGTATTTT. Its protein product is CASSLTSTDTQYF.

The chain links TRBV12-5 to TRBJ1-2, with 7 bases aligning to TRBD1. The CDR3 is 20 residues long. From germline, CDR1 is LGHNT and CDR2 FRNRAP. After removal of 5 bases from V and 1 base from J, the junction contained 22 bases not matched to a gene. CDR3 in DNA: TGTGCTAGTGGTCTGCCGATTCGACAGGGTAGTACACTAATTAACTATGGCTACACCTTC. Translating it yields CASGLPIRQGSTLINYGYTF.

The rearrangement links TRBV19 to TRBJ2-2; D is uncertain. The germline CDR1 and CDR2 sequences are LNHDA and SQIVND (reference sequence). The CDR3 runs to 13 residues. V dropped 3 bases and J dropped 7 bases, with 9 bases sitting between them. The CDR3 loop reads CASSIWRNGELFF. In DNA, the CDR3 is TGTGCCAGTAGTATCTGGCGAAACGGGGAGCTGTTTTTT.

The chain employs TRBV28 and TRBJ1-4; TRBD1 matches at 9 bases. CDR3 size: 18 residues. Looked up from germline, CDR1 is MDHEN and CDR2 is SYDVKM. The ends lost 4 bases at V and 2 bases at J; junction bases unmatched: 11. The CDR3 DNA is TGTGCCAGCAGTTCCCCGGGACAGGGTGGAGGCACTAATGAAAAACTGTTTTTT. Encoded protein: CASSSPGQGGGTNEKLFF.

The chain couples TRBV25-1 to TRBJ2-2; D remains unclear. V lost 4 bases to trimming and J lost 2 bases, with 11 bases between them. The CDR3 runs to 15 residues. CDR1 MGHDK and CDR2 SYGVNS come from the germline V gene. CDR3 sequence reads: CASSALETNTGELFF. The CDR3 DNA is TGTGCCAGCAGTGCCCTGGAAACTAACACCGGGGAGCTGTTTTTT. Full variable domain (outside the CDR3, taken from reference TRBV25-1 and TRBJ2-2): EADIYQTPRYLVIGTGKKITLECSQTMGHDKMYWYQQDPGMELHLIHYSYGVNSTEKGDLSSESTVSRIRTEHFPLTLESARPSHTSQYLCASSALETNTGELFFGEGSRLTVL.

The chain uses TRBV6-4 and TRBJ1-1; maybe TRBD1 (5 bases). The ends were cut back, 3 bases at V and 5 bases at J, with 16 bases in the middle. The CDR3 has 15 amino acids. The germline V gene has CDR1 MRHNA and CDR2 SNTAGT. The chain's CDR3 is CASSEFDGGTTEAFF. The CDR3 DNA is TGTGCCAGCAGTGAGTTTGACGGGGGAACGACTGAAGCTTTCTTT.

A note on this clone: Germline and junction disagree at one end, which may indicate a read error. V and J are TRBV7-7 and TRBJ1-1, with D hard to call. The CDR3 extends over 13 amino acids. Per germline, CDR1 SSHAT and CDR2 FNYEAQ (reference sequence). CDR3 DNA sequence: TGTGCTAGCAGCTTTTCCATTCTGACTGAAGCTTTCTTT. As protein: CASSFSILTEAFF.

V gene TRBV19 combines with J gene TRBJ1-1; TRBD1 might be the D (6 bases). V lost 5 bases and J lost 1, with 11 bases in between. Germline-derived CDR1 and CDR2 are LNHDA and SQIVND (reference sequence). This CDR3 comprises 14 residues. This CDR3 is CASSSETGNTEAFF. The CDR3, as DNA: TGTGCCAGTAGTTCCGAGACAGGGAACACTGAAGCTTTCTTT.

J is TRBJ1-3 and V is TRBV20-1; D is undetermined. V was trimmed by 3 bases and J by 4 bases, leaving 4 bases between them. This CDR3 is built from 11 residues. CDR1 and CDR2 from the germline V gene are DFQATT and SNEGSKA (reference sequence). CDR3 nucleotides: TGCAGTGCTAGGTGGGGAAACACCATATATTTT. Protein product: CSARWGNTIYF.

The gene calls are TRBV4-1 and TRBJ1-3, with D hard to call. Germline CDR1 reads MGHRA; CDR2 reads YSYEKL. V was pared by 1 base and J by 0 bases, with 10 bases between. The length of the CDR3 is 16 residues. In DNA form, the CDR3 reads TGCGCCAGCAGCCAAGGGGTAATACCCTCTGGAAACACCATATATTTT. This sequence encodes CASSQGVIPSGNTIYF.

The rearrangement uses TRBV6-1 and TRBJ1-6; no clear D gene. The germline V gene encodes CDR1 MNHNS and CDR2 SASEGT. This CDR3 spans 9 amino acids. V was cut by 6 bases and J by 16 bases, with 7 bases left in between. CDR3 sequence reads: CASSRELHF. DNA for the CDR3: TGTGCCAGCAGCCGGGAACTCCACTTT.